Sequencing of this TCR beta chain was carried out in a study of OX40 agonist ivuxolimab in advanced cancers. Study details: The dose-escalation cohort was around 83% male, with a mean age of around 60 years, ranging about 23 to 79.

With regard to this clone: Its matching antigen is unknown.

General study findings and limits: Researchers report that CD8+ T cells had, on average, more expanded clones than CD4+.

The CDR3 runs to 16 residues. Germline V gene data show CDR1 as MNHNY and CDR2 as SVGAGI (reference sequence). Losses at the gene ends were 6 bases for V and 2 bases for J; bases not matched to a gene: 8. Clones were sequenced by immunoSEQ multiplex PCR, and TCRdb holds only the in-frame ones, with some missing. The sample comprises over 60,000 clones, 65% to 90% of which are singletons, and 0.5% to 0.85% rests with the top ten. This TCR derives from an adult with an advanced solid tumor such as melanoma, head and neck, liver or kidney cancer. The J gene is TRBJ2-3, the V gene TRBV6-6; 10 bases agree with TRBD1. The sample consisted of CD4+ or CD8+ T cells sorted from blood, taken in a trial of the OX40 agonist ivuxolimab. CDR3 nucleotides: TGTGCCAGCAGACCGGGACAGGGGACCCCCACAGATACGCAGTATTTT. Translation: CASRPGQGTPTDTQYF.